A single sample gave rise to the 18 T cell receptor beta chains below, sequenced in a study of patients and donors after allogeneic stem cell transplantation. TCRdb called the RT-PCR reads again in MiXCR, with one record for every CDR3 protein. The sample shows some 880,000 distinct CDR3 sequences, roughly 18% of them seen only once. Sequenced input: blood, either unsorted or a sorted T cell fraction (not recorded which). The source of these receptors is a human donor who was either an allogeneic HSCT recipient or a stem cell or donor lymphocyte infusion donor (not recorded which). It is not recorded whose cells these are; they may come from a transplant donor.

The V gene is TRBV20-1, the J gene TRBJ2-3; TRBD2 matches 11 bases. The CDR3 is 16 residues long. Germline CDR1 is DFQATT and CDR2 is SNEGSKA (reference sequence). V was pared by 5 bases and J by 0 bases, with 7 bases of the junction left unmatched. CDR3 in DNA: TGCAGTGCTGCCGGACTAGCGGGTCCGAGCACAGATACGCAGTATTTT. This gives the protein CSAAGLAGPSTDTQYF.

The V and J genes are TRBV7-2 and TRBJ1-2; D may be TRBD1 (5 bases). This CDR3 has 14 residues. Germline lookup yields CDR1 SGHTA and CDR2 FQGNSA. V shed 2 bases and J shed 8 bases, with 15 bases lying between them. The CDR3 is CASSLRLLGDGYTF. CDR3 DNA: TGTGCCAGCAGCTTACGTTTATTAGGGGACGGCTACACCTTC.

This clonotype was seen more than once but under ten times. The CDR3 spells CSVDDGGGRAFF. The CDR3 DNA reads as TGCAGCGTTGATGACGGAGGGGGTAGAGCTTTCTTT. V gene TRBV29-1 combines with J gene TRBJ1-1, with a tentative D call TRBD1 (6 bases). Germline CDR1 and CDR2: SQVTM and ANQGSEA. The V end was cut by 3 bases, the J end by 10 bases, with 15 bases between. The CDR3 loop spans 12 amino acids.

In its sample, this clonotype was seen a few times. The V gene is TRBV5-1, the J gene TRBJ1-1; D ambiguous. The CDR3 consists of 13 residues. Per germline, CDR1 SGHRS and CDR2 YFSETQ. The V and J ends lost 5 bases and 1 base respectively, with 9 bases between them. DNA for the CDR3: TGCGCCAGCAGTCAATACACGAACACTGAAGCTTTCTTT. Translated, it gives CASSQYTNTEAFF.

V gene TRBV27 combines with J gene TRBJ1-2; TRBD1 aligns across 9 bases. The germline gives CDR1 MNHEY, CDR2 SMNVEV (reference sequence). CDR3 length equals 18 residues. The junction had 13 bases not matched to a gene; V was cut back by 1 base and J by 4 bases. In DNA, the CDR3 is TGTGCCAGCAGTTTATTTAACTGGACAGGGGAATTGAGCTATGGCTACACCTTC. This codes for CASSLFNWTGELSYGYTF.

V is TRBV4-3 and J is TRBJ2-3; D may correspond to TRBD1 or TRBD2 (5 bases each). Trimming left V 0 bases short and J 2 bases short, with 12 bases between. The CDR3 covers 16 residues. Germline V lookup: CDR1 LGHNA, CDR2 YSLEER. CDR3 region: CASSQDSEGTTDTQYF. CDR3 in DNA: TGCGCCAGCAGCCAAGATTCTGAGGGGACCACAGATACGCAGTATTTT.

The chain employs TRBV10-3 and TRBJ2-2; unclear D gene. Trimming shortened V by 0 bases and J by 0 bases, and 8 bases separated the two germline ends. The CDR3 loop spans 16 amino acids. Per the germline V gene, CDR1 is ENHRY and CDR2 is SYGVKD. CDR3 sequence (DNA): TGTGCCATCAGTGAGTCCGGAAGGACGAACACCGGGGAGCTGTTTTTT. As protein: CAISESGRTNTGELFF.

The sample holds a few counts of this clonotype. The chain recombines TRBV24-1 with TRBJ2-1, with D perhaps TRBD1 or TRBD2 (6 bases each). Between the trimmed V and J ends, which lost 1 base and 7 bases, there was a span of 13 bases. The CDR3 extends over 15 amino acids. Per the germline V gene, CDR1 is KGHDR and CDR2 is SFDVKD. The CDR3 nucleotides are TGTGCCACCAGTGATTTTTGGGGGGCGGTTAATGAGCAGTTCTTC. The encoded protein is CATSDFWGAVNEQFF.

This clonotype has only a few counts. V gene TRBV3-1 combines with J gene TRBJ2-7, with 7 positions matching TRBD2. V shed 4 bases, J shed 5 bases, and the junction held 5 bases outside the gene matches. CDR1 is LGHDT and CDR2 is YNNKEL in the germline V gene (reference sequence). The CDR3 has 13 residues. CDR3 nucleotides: TGTGCCAGCAGCCGGCGGGAGACAGACGAGCAGTACTTC. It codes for CASSRRETDEQYF.

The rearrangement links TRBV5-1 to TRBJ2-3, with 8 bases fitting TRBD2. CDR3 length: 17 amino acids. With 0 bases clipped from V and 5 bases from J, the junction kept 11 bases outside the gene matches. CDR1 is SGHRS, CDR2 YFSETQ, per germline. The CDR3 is CASSLAVSGRGRDTQYF. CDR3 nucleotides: TGCGCCAGCAGCTTGGCCGTCAGCGGGAGAGGGCGAGATACGCAGTATTTT.

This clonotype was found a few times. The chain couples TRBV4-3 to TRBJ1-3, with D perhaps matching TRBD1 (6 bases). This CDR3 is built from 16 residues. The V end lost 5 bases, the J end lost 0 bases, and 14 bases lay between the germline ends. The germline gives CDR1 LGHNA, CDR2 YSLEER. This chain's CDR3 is CASSDQQGFSGNTIYF. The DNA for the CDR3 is TGCGCCAGCAGCGACCAACAGGGATTCTCTGGAAACACCATATATTTT.

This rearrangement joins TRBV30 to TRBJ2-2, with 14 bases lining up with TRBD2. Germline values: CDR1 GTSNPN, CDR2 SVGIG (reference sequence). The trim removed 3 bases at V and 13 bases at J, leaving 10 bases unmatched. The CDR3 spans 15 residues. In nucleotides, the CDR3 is TGTGCCTGGAGGCTGACTAGCGGGGGGGCTAAGAGGCTGTTTTTT. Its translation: CAWRLTSGGAKRLFF.

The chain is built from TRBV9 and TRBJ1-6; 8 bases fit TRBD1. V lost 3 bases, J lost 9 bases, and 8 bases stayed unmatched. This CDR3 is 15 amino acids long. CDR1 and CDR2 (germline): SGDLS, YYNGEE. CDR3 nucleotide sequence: TGTGCCAGCAGCGAGACAGGGGCTGATAGTTCACCCCTCCACTTT. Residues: CASSETGADSSPLHF. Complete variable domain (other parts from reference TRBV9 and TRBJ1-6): DSGVTQTPKHLITATGQRVTLRCSPRSGDLSVYWYQQSLDQGLQFLIQYYNGEERAKGNILERFSAQQFPDLHSELNLSSLELGDSALYFCASSETGADSSPLHFGNGTRLTVT.

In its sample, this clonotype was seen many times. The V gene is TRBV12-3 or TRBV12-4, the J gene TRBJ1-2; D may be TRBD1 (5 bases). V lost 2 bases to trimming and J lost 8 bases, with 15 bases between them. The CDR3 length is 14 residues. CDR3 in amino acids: CASSLRSSGLGYTF. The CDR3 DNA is TGTGCCAGCAGTTTAAGATCCTCAGGGTTGGGCTACACCTTC.

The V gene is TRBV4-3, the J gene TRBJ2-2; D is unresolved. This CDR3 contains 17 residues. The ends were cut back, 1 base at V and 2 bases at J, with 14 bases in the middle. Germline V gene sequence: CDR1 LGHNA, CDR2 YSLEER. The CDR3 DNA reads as TGCGCCAGCAGCCAAGGTTCGGGCATAATCAACACCGGGGAGCTGTTTTTT. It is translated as CASSQGSGIINTGELFF.

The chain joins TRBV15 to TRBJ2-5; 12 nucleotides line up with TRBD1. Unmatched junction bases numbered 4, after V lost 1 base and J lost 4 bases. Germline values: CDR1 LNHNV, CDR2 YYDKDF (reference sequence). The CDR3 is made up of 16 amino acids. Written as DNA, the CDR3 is TGTGCCACCAGCAGAGGGGACAGGGGGCGTGGAGAGACCCAGTACTTC. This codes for CATSRGDRGRGETQYF.

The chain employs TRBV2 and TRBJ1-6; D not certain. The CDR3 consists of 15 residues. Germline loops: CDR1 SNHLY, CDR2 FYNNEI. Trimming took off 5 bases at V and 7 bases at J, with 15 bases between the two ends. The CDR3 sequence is CASSREARKNSPLHF. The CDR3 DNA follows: TGTGCCAGCAGTCGAGAAGCCAGGAAGAATTCACCCCTCCACTTT.

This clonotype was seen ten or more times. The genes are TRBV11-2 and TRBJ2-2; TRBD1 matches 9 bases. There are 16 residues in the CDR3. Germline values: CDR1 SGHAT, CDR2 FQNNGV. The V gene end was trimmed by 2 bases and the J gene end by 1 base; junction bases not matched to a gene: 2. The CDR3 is CASSLTGGRNTGELFF. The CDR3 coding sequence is TGTGCCAGCAGCTTAACAGGGGGCAGGAACACCGGGGAGCTGTTTTTT.